Detailed here is one T cell receptor (beta chain). Libraries were prepared by immunoSEQ multiplex PCR; TCRdb keeps only in-frame clonotypes and omits some of them. Of under 300,000 clones in the sample, around 83% were seen once. The trim removed 3 bases at V and 5 bases at J, leaving 7 bases unmatched. The CDR3 covers 15 residues. The germline V gene has CDR1 LNHDA and CDR2 SQIVND (reference sequence). This entry belongs to a study of blood T cell repertoires in COVID-19. Overall study context: The analysed material was cDNA or gDNA that came from T cells, B-cell-depleted T cells, or PBMCs.

Sequencing used peripheral blood. This rearrangement joins TRBV19 to TRBJ2-5; 9 nucleotides align to TRBD1. This clonotype was sampled from a woman aged 40 to 49 who had recovered from COVID-19. CDR3: CASSIRTGVGETQYF. The DNA of the CDR3 is TGTGCCAGTAGTATCCGGACAGGGGTGGGCGAGACCCAGTACTTC. Full variable domain (remainder filled in from reference TRBV19 and TRBJ2-5): DGGITQSPKYLFRKEGQNVTLSCEQNLNHDAMYWYRQDPGQGLRLIYYSQIVNDFQKGDIAEGYSVSREKKESFPLTVTSAQKNPTAFYLCASSIRTGVGETQYFGPGTRLLVL.